Below, 23 T cell receptor beta chains from the same sample are listed, as sequenced in a study of vaccination effects on CD4 cells after COVID-19. What these receptors recognize is not known. Sequencing used immunoSEQ multiplex PCR; TCRdb keeps in-frame clones, though not all of them. The data hold over 55,000 clones, with roughly 76% observed a single time. Pools of viral peptides were used by the ViraFEST assay to expand antigen-specific CD4+ T cells ahead of sequencing. It was after nine to ten days of culture that CD4+ T cells were isolated. Specimen: CD4+ T cells from PBMCs cultured with HCoV-229E spike peptides, collected before COVID-19 vaccination. These receptor sequences come from a human donor who received a COVID-19 vaccine.

The V call is TRBV6-6, the J call TRBJ2-3, with D hard to call. The CDR3 is made up of 13 amino acids. CDR1 and CDR2 (germline): MNHNY, SVGAGI (reference sequence). V lost 3 bases to trimming and J lost 1 base, with 5 bases between them. The CDR3 is CASSYAGTDTQYF. The DNA for the CDR3 is TGTGCCAGCAGTTATGCGGGCACAGATACGCAGTATTTT.

The chain is built from TRBV5-5 and TRBJ2-5, with a tentative D call TRBD1 (5 bases). Looked up from germline, CDR1 is SGHKS and CDR2 is YYEKEE (reference sequence). The CDR3 has 15 amino acids. Trimming removed 2 bases at V and 0 bases at J, with 11 bases between. The CDR3 sequence: CASSLAGPNQETQYF. For the CDR3, the DNA is TGTGCCAGCAGCTTAGCAGGGCCCAACCAAGAGACCCAGTACTTC.

This chain links TRBV2 with TRBJ2-3, with 13 nucleotides matching TRBD2. This CDR3 is 16 amino acids long. J lost 4 bases, V lost 6 bases, and 7 bases had no gene match. Germline V gene lookup returns CDR1 SNHLY and CDR2 FYNNEI. The DNA for the CDR3 is TGTGCCAGCAGGGTAACTAGCGGGGGGGCTGCAGATACGCAGTATTTT. This sequence encodes CASRVTSGGAADTQYF.

The V call is TRBV7-9, the J call TRBJ2-5; no clear D. This CDR3 is built from 13 residues. Between the trimmed V and J ends, which lost 8 bases and 2 bases, there was a span of 12 bases. Looked up from germline, CDR1 is SEHNR and CDR2 is FQNEAQ (reference sequence). As DNA, the CDR3 is TGTGCCAGCGGAAAGCCAGTTCAAGAGACCCAGTACTTC. Encoded protein: CASGKPVQETQYF.

The CDR3 loop reads CAISRDPQETQYF. In DNA form, the CDR3 reads TGTGCCATCAGTCGCGACCCCCAAGAGACCCAGTACTTC. The chain uses TRBV10-3 and TRBJ2-5; D unclear. Germline CDR1 and CDR2: ENHRY and SYGVKD. The CDR3 runs 13 residues. Trimming removed 5 bases at V and 1 base at J, with 8 bases between.

The sample holds one count of this clone. V gene TRBV9 combines with J gene TRBJ2-2; 9 bases map to TRBD2. J gave up 5 bases and V 0 bases, and 5 bases lay outside the gene matches. This CDR3 is built from 16 residues. The germline V gene encodes CDR1 SGDLS and CDR2 YYNGEE. The CDR3 here is CASSVGGGAGTGELFF. DNA of the CDR3: TGTGCCAGCAGCGTAGGCGGGGGGGCTGGAACCGGGGAGCTGTTTTTT.

The sample holds a few counts of this clone. The chain carries TRBV18 and TRBJ2-1; 10 bases are shared with TRBD1. V lost 6 bases, J lost 8 bases, and 13 bases stayed unmatched. Germline V gene lookup returns CDR1 KGHSH and CDR2 LQKENI. CDR3 length: 16 residues. The CDR3 bases are TGTGCCAGCTCTCCCAAGGTGGGACAGGGGCGATATGAGCAGTTCTTC. This codes for CASSPKVGQGRYEQFF.

The chain joins TRBV7-2 to TRBJ1-6; tentative D call: TRBD1 (5 bases). There are 15 residues in the CDR3. The germline CDR1 and CDR2 sequences are SGHTA and FQGNSA. V lost 4 bases to trimming and J lost 6 bases, with 13 bases between them. CDR3 bases: TGTGCCAGCAGCTGGACCCAGGGAGCTAATTCACCCCTCCACTTT. Translated: CASSWTQGANSPLHF.

The J gene is TRBJ1-3, the V gene TRBV2; D remains ambiguous. CDR1 is SNHLY, CDR2 FYNNEI, per germline. This CDR3 has 15 amino acids. Deletions cut 1 base from V and 0 bases from J, with 7 bases between. CDR3 amino acids: CASSEVGISGNTIYF. The CDR3 DNA is TGTGCCAGCAGTGAAGTAGGCATCTCTGGAAACACCATATATTTT.

This chain connects TRBV29-1 to TRBJ2-1; 10 bases align to TRBD2. CDR3 length: 15 residues. CDR1 is SQVTM and CDR2 is ANQGSEA in the germline V gene. The V segment lost 4 bases and the J segment 3 bases; nucleotides outside the gene matches: 6. The CDR3 sequence is CSVGQRGGGYNEQFF. CDR3 in DNA: TGCAGCGTTGGCCAGCGGGGGGGCGGCTACAATGAGCAGTTCTTC.

The chain employs TRBV7-9 and TRBJ1-6, with TRBD1 as a possible D gene (6 bases). Germline CDR1 SEHNR, CDR2 FQNEAQ (reference sequence). This CDR3 comprises 14 residues. V lost 7 bases to trimming and J lost 10 bases, with 17 bases between them. CDR3 sequence reads: CASTTRGFQSPLHF. The CDR3 region has the DNA TGTGCCAGCACCACGAGGGGGTTTCAATCACCCCTCCACTTT.

The rearrangement uses TRBV27 and TRBJ1-5, with D possibly TRBD1 on 5 matching bases. CDR1 is MNHEY, CDR2 SMNVEV, per germline (reference sequence). Trimming took 6 bases from V and 6 from J, leaving 9 bases between them. This CDR3 has 12 amino acids. DNA for the CDR3: TGTGCCAGCAGCGCGCAGGGTCAGCCCCAGCATTTT. This gives the protein CASSAQGQPQHF.

This clone was observed a single time. The rearrangement links TRBV28 to TRBJ1-2, with D maybe TRBD1 (5 bases). The V and J ends lost 11 bases and 2 bases respectively, with 18 bases between them. The CDR3 is 14 residues long. Germline-derived CDR1 and CDR2 are MDHEN and SYDVKM. The CDR3 nucleotides read TGTGCCCTAGGTCGGCAGGGAGGAAACTATGGCTACACCTTC. Translating it yields CALGRQGGNYGYTF.

The gene calls are TRBV5-4 and TRBJ1-1; 8 positions agree with TRBD1. J lost 0 bases, V lost 4 bases, and 8 bases had no gene match. This CDR3 contains 16 residues. CDR1 is SGHNT and CDR2 is YYREEE in the germline V gene (reference sequence). The CDR3 spells CASSLGQGGVNTEAFF. The DNA for the CDR3 is TGTGCCAGCAGCCTCGGACAGGGAGGGGTGAACACTGAAGCTTTCTTT.

V usage is TRBV27 and J usage is TRBJ2-3; 7 positions match TRBD2. The V segment lost 6 bases and the J segment 7 bases; nucleotides outside the gene matches: 16. Germline assignment: CDR1 MNHEY and CDR2 SMNVEV (reference sequence). There are 16 residues in the CDR3. The CDR3 DNA follows: TGTGCCAGCAGCCGGCATCAGGGAGGGGAGGGGAATACGCAGTATTTT. It encodes CASSRHQGGEGNTQYF.

The V gene is TRBV14, the J gene TRBJ1-1, with D uncertain. This CDR3 comprises 12 residues. Trimming left V 3 bases short and J 2 bases short, with 4 bases between. Per germline, CDR1 SGHDN and CDR2 FVKESK. CDR3 DNA sequence: TGTGCCAGCAGCCACCAAAACACTGAAGCTTTCTTT. This gives the protein CASSHQNTEAFF.

The chain carries TRBV2 and TRBJ2-5, with unresolved D. Germline assignment: CDR1 SNHLY and CDR2 FYNNEI. This CDR3 is 13 amino acids long. Deletions cut 4 bases from V and 0 bases from J, with 6 bases between. CDR3 sequence reads: CASSGVYQETQYF. Written as DNA, the CDR3 is TGTGCCAGCAGTGGAGTGTACCAAGAGACCCAGTACTTC.

The chain carries TRBV11-2 and TRBJ2-3; 11 bases line up with TRBD2. V was pared by 1 base and J by 5 bases, with 11 bases of the junction left unmatched. This CDR3 spans 18 amino acids. Germline assignment: CDR1 SGHAT and CDR2 FQNNGV. For the CDR3, the DNA is TGTGCCAGCAGCTTAGTATTAGCGGGGGGGCGGGATGGAGATACGCAGTATTTT. Translating gives CASSLVLAGGRDGDTQYF.

V usage is TRBV4-1 and J usage is TRBJ1-4; 9 bases are shared with TRBD1. J lost 0 bases, V lost 5 bases, and 10 bases had no gene match. Germline lookup yields CDR1 MGHRA and CDR2 YSYEKL. This CDR3 has 18 residues. Here the CDR3 DNA reads TGCGCCAGCAGCAAAGGGACAGGGACAACATCAACTAATGAAAAACTGTTTTTT. Translation: CASSKGTGTTSTNEKLFF.

The chain combines TRBV19 with TRBJ1-1; no definite D call. Germline V gives CDR1 LNHDA, CDR2 SQIVND (reference sequence). This CDR3 spans 13 amino acids. The V gene lost 1 base and the J gene lost 7 bases, with 10 bases spanning the gap. The CDR3 here is CASSIGAEYEAFF. CDR3 bases: TGTGCCAGTAGTATAGGGGCCGAATATGAAGCTTTCTTT.

The rearrangement uses TRBV6-1 and TRBJ1-1; maybe TRBD1 (5 bases). Germline CDR1 MNHNS, CDR2 SASEGT. The CDR3 extends over 15 amino acids. Trimming pared 2 bases from V and 0 bases from J, leaving 10 bases between. CDR3 DNA: TGTGCCAGCAGTGAAAGGGTAGGGGTGAACACTGAAGCTTTCTTT. Translation gives CASSERVGVNTEAFF.

The chain couples TRBV18 to TRBJ1-1; TRBD1 agrees at 8 bases. V was pared by 1 base and J by 1 base, with 14 bases of the junction left unmatched. Germline assignment: CDR1 KGHSH and CDR2 LQKENI. CDR3 length: 19 residues. The CDR3 DNA reads as TGTGCCAGCTCACCACAAGGACAGGGCGTCGCCTCGGGGAACACTGAAGCTTTCTTT. Encoded protein: CASSPQGQGVASGNTEAFF.

The V call is TRBV6-5, the J call TRBJ2-1; 8 bases map to TRBD2. CDR3 size: 14 residues. Germline trimming cut 3 bases from V and 5 bases from J; bases unmatched to any gene: 3. Germline CDR1 and CDR2: MNHEY and SVGAGI. The CDR3 loop is CASSYTGGHNEQFF. CDR3 coding DNA: TGTGCCAGCAGTTATACGGGGGGGCACAATGAGCAGTTCTTC.